Shown below are 5 T cell receptor beta chains from a single sample sequenced in a study of blood T cell repertoires in COVID-19. Produced via immunoSEQ multiplex PCR; TCRdb's table is partial and in-frame only. The sample records approximately 150,000 clones, less than 90% being singletons. The sample was peripheral blood. These receptors originate from a man in his sixties with acute or convalescent COVID-19.

The chain joins TRBV29-1 to TRBJ2-5, with 7 bases identical to TRBD2. V was clipped by 6 bases and J by 5 bases; unmatched bases: 3. Germline V gene data show CDR1 as SQVTM and CDR2 as ANQGSEA. The CDR3 totals 11 residues. CDR3 sequence reads: CSVGRVETQYF. The CDR3 DNA follows: TGCAGCGTAGGGAGGGTGGAGACCCAGTACTTC.

The chain is built from TRBV6-5 and TRBJ1-1, with a tentative D call TRBD1 (5 bases). V lost 6 bases to trimming and J lost 12 bases, with 20 bases between them. The CDR3 spans 13 residues. Germline-derived CDR1 and CDR2 are MNHEY and SVGAGI. CDR3 loop: CASSDGGGIRTFF. CDR3 bases: TGTGCCAGCAGCGACGGGGGAGGGATCCGAACTTTCTTT.

The V gene is TRBV19, the J gene TRBJ2-7, with TRBD1 matching 11 bases. CDR3 length: 16 amino acids. With V trimmed by 2 bases and J by 7 bases, 10 bases remained unmatched. Germline CDR1 reads LNHDA; CDR2 reads SQIVND (reference sequence). CDR3 in amino acids: CASSIHLGQGAWEQYF. The DNA of the CDR3 is TGTGCCAGTAGTATACACCTCGGACAGGGGGCGTGGGAGCAGTACTTC.

The V gene is TRBV7-2, the J gene TRBJ2-3, with a tentative D call TRBD1 (5 bases). V lost 2 bases to trimming and J lost 4 bases, with 13 bases between them. The germline V gene encodes CDR1 SGHTA and CDR2 FQGNSA. This CDR3 has 15 residues. The CDR3 sequence: CASSLQGFRADTQYF. The CDR3 DNA reads as TGTGCCAGCAGCTTACAAGGGTTCAGGGCAGATACGCAGTATTTT.

This clone was seen once. The chain recombines TRBV24-1 with TRBJ2-1; TRBD1 is a possible D gene (6 bases). Trimming removed 4 bases from V and 7 bases from J, with 10 bases in between. The CDR3 spans 13 residues. The germline V gene has CDR1 KGHDR and CDR2 SFDVKD. The chain's CDR3 is CATSEPGTNEQFF. The DNA of the CDR3 is TGTGCCACCAGTGAGCCCGGGACAAATGAGCAGTTCTTC.